This entry lists 12 T cell receptor beta chains sequenced from one sample in a study of blood T cell repertoires in COVID-19. Produced via immunoSEQ multiplex PCR; TCRdb's table is partial and in-frame only. This table holds 150,000 to 200,000 clones, roughly nine tenths found once. Sequencing used PBMCs or T cells enriched from blood (not recorded which). These receptors originate from a woman aged 45 to 65 who had recovered from COVID-19.

This rearrangement joins TRBV5-1 to TRBJ2-5, with 14 bases identical to TRBD2. Per the germline V gene, CDR1 is SGHRS and CDR2 is YFSETQ. J lost 5 bases, V lost 0 bases, and 3 bases had no gene match. The CDR3 sequence is 16 residues long. CDR3 sequence: CASSLGLAGGRETQYF. The CDR3 DNA reads as TGCGCCAGCAGCTTGGGACTAGCGGGAGGGAGGGAGACCCAGTACTTC.

The V gene is TRBV5-1, the J gene TRBJ2-1; the D is unclear. This CDR3 comprises 14 residues. Germline V gives CDR1 SGHRS, CDR2 YFSETQ. V dropped 0 bases and J dropped 15 bases, with 19 bases sitting between them. CDR3 amino acids: CASSLGQPGQKGFF. DNA for the CDR3: TGCGCCAGCAGCTTGGGCCAGCCAGGTCAGAAAGGGTTCTTC. Combining the CDR3 with reference TRBV5-1 and TRBJ2-1 gives the whole variable domain KAGVTQTPRYLIKTRGQQVTLSCSPISGHRSVSWYQQTPGQGLQFLFEYFSETQRNKGNFPGRFSGRQFSNSRSEMNVSTLELGDSALYLCASSLGQPGQKGFFGPGTRLTVL.

This chain joins TRBV7-2 and TRBJ1-5; D gene ambiguous. The CDR3 runs 16 residues. Germline V CDR1 and CDR2: SGHTA, FQGNSA. V lost 5 bases and J 2 bases, leaving 16 bases between the germline ends. In nucleotides, the CDR3 is TGTGCCAGCAGCCGCGGGTTGGGTGTTGGCAATCAGCCCCAGCATTTT. This gives the protein CASSRGLGVGNQPQHF.

J is TRBJ2-5 and V is TRBV5-1; a weak D match, TRBD1 (7 bases). CDR1 is SGHRS, CDR2 YFSETQ, per germline. V dropped 7 bases and J dropped 5 bases, with 15 bases sitting between them. The CDR3 has 13 amino acids. The CDR3 DNA sequence: TGCGCCAGCTCCCCAGGGGGAGGCGAGACCCAGTACTTC. It codes for CASSPGGGETQYF. Supplemented by reference TRBV5-1 and TRBJ2-5, the full variable domain reads KAGVTQTPRYLIKTRGQQVTLSCSPISGHRSVSWYQQTPGQGLQFLFEYFSETQRNKGNFPGRFSGRQFSNSRSEMNVSTLELGDSALYLCASSPGGGETQYFGPGTRLLVL.

The sample holds a few counts of this clone. The rearrangement joins TRBV6-5 to TRBJ1-2; 8 positions match TRBD1. CDR3 size: 14 residues. The germline V gene has CDR1 MNHEY and CDR2 SVGAGI. With 7 bases clipped from V and 8 bases from J, the junction kept 12 bases outside the gene matches. CDR3 sequence reads: CASTPGQGGTGYTF. CDR3 bases: TGTGCCAGCACGCCCGGACAGGGAGGAACAGGCTACACCTTC.

V is TRBV11-3 and J is TRBJ2-2; 9 nucleotides match TRBD1. The CDR3 contains 15 residues. The germline gives CDR1 SGHNT, CDR2 YENEEA. J was trimmed by 5 bases and V by 3 bases; bases with no gene match: 4. The CDR3 sequence is CASSFGQGYTGELFF. Here the CDR3 DNA reads TGTGCCAGCAGCTTCGGACAGGGGTATACCGGGGAGCTGTTTTTT.

The J gene is TRBJ1-4, the V gene TRBV6-5; D ambiguous. Germline loops: CDR1 MNHEY, CDR2 SVGAGI. The CDR3 totals 14 residues. V gave up 6 bases and J gave up 0 bases, with 8 bases separating them. CDR3 sequence: CASRLAATNEKLFF. CDR3 in DNA: TGTGCCAGCAGACTAGCGGCAACTAATGAAAAACTGTTTTTT.

The CDR3 DNA reads TGTGCCATCAGTGAGAACAGGGCCCCCTACGAGCAGTACTTC. This sequence encodes CAISENRAPYEQYF. The V call is TRBV10-3, the J call TRBJ2-7; tentative D call: TRBD1 (6 bases). The germline V gene has CDR1 ENHRY and CDR2 SYGVKD. V was pared by 2 bases and J by 2 bases, with 10 bases between. This CDR3 spans 14 amino acids.

The J gene is TRBJ2-3, the V gene TRBV7-3; 7 bases are a match to TRBD1. The V gene end was trimmed by 5 bases and the J gene end by 6 bases; junction bases not matched to a gene: 8. This CDR3 is built from 14 residues. The V gene's germline CDR1 is SGHTA and CDR2 FQGTGA. The CDR3 DNA reads as TGTGCCAGCAGCGCCGAGGGGGCCCTGGATACGCAGTATTTT. Amino acid sequence: CASSAEGALDTQYF.

A remark on this clone: A read error may account for a junction end that differs from germline. The V gene is TRBV7-7, the J gene TRBJ2-5; 7 bases are shared with TRBD2. From germline, CDR1 is SSHAT and CDR2 FNYEAQ (reference sequence). CDR3 length: 15 residues. CDR3 DNA sequence: TGTGCTAGCAGCCCCTCAGGACTAGGAGGAGAGACCCAGTACTTC. This sequence encodes CASSPSGLGGETQYF.

The gene calls are TRBV5-1 and TRBJ2-3, with D perhaps TRBD1 (5 bases). Germline CDR1 SGHRS, CDR2 YFSETQ. V lost 3 bases and J lost 0, with 11 bases in between. The CDR3 is 15 residues long. This chain's CDR3 is CASSSTVSSTDTQYF. CDR3 sequence (DNA): TGCGCCAGCAGCTCGACAGTGTCTAGCACAGATACGCAGTATTTT.

This clone is a singleton in its sample. The chain carries TRBV28 and TRBJ1-6; D may be TRBD1 (5 bases). The CDR3 spans 14 residues. Germline-derived CDR1 and CDR2 are MDHEN and SYDVKM. V gave up 2 bases and J gave up 9 bases, with 11 bases separating them. CDR3 region: CASSLRGGLSPLHF. The DNA of the CDR3 is TGTGCCAGCAGTTTAAGGGGAGGTCTTTCACCCCTCCACTTT.